This entry concerns a single T cell receptor beta chain. The antigen remains unidentified. TCRdb's table, derived via immunoSEQ multiplex PCR, lists solely in-frame clones and lacks some. The data hold some 68,000 clones, with around 95% observed a single time. There are 20 residues in the CDR3. CDR1 LNHNV and CDR2 YYDKDF come from the germline V gene (reference sequence). Germline trimming cut 0 bases from V and 4 bases from J; bases unmatched to any gene: 14. The data were taken from a study of cytomegalovirus exposure and HLA in healthy donors. Study-level findings and limits: Cytomegalovirus-associated status was assigned to 164 TCR beta chains. As confirmed in vitro, a few CMV-associated chains were specific for CMV antigens. Most TCR sequences were rare, but some public TCRs occurred in many donors. It was reported that the classifier diagnosed cytomegalovirus status with high specificity and sensitivity in both the original and validation cohorts.

Sequencing input: PBMCs. This clonotype was obtained from a man younger than 35 in good health and CMV-seronegative. The rearrangement joins TRBV15 to TRBJ2-3, with 12 nucleotides matching TRBD2. This CDR3 is CATSRDRGLAGGRRADTQYF. As DNA, the CDR3 is TGTGCCACCAGCAGAGATCGAGGGCTAGCGGGAGGGCGTCGGGCAGATACGCAGTATTTT. The full variable domain, in which reference TRBV15 and TRBJ2-3 provide the parts outside the CDR3, is DAMVIQNPRYQVTQFGKPVTLSCSQTLNHNVMYWYQQKSSQAPKLLFHYYDKDFNNEADTPDNFQSRRPNTSFCFLDIRSPGLGDTAMYLCATSRDRGLAGGRRADTQYFGPGTRLTVL.